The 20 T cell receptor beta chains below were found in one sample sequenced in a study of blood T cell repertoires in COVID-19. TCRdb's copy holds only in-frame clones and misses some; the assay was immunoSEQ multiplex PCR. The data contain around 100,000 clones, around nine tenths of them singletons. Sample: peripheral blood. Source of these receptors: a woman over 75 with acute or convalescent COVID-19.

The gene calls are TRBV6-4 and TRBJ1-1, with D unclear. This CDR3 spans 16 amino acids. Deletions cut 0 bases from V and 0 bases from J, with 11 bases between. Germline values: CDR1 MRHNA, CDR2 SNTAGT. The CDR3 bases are TGTGCCAGCAGTGACTCGAGTCAACCATTGAACACTGAAGCTTTCTTT. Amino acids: CASSDSSQPLNTEAFF.

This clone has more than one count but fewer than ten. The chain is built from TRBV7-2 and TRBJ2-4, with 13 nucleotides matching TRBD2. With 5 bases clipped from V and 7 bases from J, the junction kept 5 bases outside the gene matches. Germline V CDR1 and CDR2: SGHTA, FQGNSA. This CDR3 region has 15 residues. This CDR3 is CASSQGLAGVNIQYF. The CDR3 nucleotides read TGTGCCAGCAGCCAAGGACTAGCGGGGGTCAACATTCAGTACTTC.

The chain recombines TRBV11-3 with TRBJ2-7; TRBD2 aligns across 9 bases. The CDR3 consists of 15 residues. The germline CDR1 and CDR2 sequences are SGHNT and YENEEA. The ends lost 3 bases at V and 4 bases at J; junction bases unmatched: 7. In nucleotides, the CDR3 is TGTGCCAGCAGCTTGGGGGCCAGCGGGAGGTACGAGCAGTACTTC. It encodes CASSLGASGRYEQYF.

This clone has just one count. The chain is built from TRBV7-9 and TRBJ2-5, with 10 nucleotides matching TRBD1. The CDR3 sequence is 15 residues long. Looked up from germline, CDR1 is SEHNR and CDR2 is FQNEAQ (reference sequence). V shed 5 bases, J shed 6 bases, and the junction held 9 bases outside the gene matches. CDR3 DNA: TGTGCCAGCAGCGACTGGGACAGGGGTGTAAAGACCCAGTACTTC. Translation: CASSDWDRGVKTQYF. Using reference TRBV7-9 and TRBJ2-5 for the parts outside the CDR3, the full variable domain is DTGVSQNPRHKITKRGQNVTFRCDPISEHNRLYWYRQTLGQGPEFLTYFQNEAQLEKSRLLSDRFSAERPKGSFSTLEIQRTEQGDSAMYLCASSDWDRGVKTQYFGPGTRLLVL.

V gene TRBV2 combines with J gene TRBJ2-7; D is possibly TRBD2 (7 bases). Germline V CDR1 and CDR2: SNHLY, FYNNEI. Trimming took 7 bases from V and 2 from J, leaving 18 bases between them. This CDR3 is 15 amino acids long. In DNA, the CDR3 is TGTGCCAGCATTCCTGGGGGGGGCCAGACCTACGAGCAGTACTTC. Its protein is CASIPGGGQTYEQYF.

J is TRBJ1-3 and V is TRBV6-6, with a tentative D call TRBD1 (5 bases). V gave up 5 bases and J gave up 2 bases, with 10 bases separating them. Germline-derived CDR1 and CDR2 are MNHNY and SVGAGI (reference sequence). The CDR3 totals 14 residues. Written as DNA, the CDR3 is TGTGCCAGCAGTGGCGGGGGGGCTGGAAACACCATATATTTT. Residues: CASSGGGAGNTIYF.

Written as DNA, the CDR3 is TGTGCCAGCAGTTTAATAGCGGGCGGGAGCCAGTTCTTC. Encoded protein: CASSLIAGGSQFF. The genes are TRBV27 and TRBJ2-1; 7 nucleotides align to TRBD2. The CDR3 is 13 amino acids. Unmatched junction bases numbered 8, after V lost 2 bases and J lost 13 bases. In germline, CDR1 is MNHEY, CDR2 SMNVEV (reference sequence).

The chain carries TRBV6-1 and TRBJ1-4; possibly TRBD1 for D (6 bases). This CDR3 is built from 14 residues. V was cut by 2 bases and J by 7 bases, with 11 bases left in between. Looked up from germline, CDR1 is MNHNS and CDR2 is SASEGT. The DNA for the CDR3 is TGTGCCAGCAGTGAAAGGGGCAGGGGTGAAAAACTGTTTTTT. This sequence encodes CASSERGRGEKLFF.

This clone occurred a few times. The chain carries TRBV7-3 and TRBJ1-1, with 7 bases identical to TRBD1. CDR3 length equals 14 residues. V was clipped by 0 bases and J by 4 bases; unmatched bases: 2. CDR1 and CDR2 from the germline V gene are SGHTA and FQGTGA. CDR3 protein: CASSLTRGSTEAFF. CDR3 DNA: TGTGCCAGCAGCTTAACCAGGGGGAGCACTGAAGCTTTCTTT.

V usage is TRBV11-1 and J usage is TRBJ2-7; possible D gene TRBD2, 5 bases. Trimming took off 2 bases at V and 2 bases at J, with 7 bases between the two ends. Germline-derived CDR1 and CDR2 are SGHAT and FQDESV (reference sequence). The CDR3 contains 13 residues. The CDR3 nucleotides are TGTGCCAGCAGCTTATCGGGAACCTACGAGCAGTACTTC. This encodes CASSLSGTYEQYF.

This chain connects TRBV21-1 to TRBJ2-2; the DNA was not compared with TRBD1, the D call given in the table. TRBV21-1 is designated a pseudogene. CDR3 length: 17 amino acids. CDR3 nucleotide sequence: TGTGCCAGCAGCACTCCCCCTGAAGGGGCGAACACCGGGGAGCTGTTTTTT. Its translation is CASSTPPEGANTGELFF.

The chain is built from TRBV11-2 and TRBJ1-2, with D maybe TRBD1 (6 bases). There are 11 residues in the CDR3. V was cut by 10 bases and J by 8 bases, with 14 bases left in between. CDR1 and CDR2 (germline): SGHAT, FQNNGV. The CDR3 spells CATTPGGGYTF. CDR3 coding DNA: TGTGCCACCACCCCGGGGGGCGGCTACACCTTC.

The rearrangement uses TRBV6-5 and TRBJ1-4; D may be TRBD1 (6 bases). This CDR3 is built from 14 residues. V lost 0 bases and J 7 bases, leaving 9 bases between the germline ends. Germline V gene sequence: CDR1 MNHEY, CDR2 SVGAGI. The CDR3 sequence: CASSYSQGSEKLFF. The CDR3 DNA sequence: TGTGCCAGCAGTTACTCTCAGGGGAGTGAAAAACTGTTTTTT.

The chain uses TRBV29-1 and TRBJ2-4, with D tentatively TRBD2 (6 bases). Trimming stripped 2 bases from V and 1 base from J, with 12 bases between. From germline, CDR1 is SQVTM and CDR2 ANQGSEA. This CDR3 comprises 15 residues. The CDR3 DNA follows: TGCAGCGTTGAATGGGGAGGTAATGCCAAAAACATTCAGTACTTC. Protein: CSVEWGGNAKNIQYF.

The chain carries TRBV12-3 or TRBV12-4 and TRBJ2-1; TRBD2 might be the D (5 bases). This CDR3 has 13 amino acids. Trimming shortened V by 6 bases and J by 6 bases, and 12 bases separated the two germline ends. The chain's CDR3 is CASRRASFNEQFF. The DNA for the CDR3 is TGTGCCAGCAGGCGGGCTTCTTTCAATGAGCAGTTCTTC.

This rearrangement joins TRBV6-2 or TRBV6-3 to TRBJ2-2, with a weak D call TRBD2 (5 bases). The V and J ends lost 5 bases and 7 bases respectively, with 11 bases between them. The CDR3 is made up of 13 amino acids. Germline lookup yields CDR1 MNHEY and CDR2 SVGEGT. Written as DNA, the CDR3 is TGTGCCAGCAGTCGAGGGTACGGCGGGGAGCTGTTTTTT. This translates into CASSRGYGGELFF.

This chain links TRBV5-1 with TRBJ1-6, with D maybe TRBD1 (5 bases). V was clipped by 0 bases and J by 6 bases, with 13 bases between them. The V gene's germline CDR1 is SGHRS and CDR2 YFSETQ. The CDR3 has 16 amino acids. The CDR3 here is CASSLGGTGGNSPLHF. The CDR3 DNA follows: TGCGCCAGCAGCTTGGGAGGCACCGGGGGTAATTCACCCCTCCACTTT.

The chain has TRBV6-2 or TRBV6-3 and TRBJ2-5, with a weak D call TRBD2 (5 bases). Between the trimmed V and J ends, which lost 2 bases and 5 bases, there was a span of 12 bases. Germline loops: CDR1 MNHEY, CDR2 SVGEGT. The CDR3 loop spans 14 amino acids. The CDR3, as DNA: TGTGCCAGCAGTTACCGAGGGCCGAGGGAGACCCAGTACTTC. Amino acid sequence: CASSYRGPRETQYF.

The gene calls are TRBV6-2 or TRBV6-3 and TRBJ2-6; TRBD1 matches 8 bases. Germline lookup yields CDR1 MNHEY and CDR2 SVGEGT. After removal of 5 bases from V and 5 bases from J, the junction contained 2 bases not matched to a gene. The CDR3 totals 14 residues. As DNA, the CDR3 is TGTGCCAGCAGTGACAGGGGAAGGGCCAACGTCCTGACTTTC. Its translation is CASSDRGRANVLTF.

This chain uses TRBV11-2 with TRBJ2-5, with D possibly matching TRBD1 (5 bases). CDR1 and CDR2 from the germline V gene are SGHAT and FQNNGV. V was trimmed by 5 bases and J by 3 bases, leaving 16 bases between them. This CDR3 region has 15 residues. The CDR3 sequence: CASSRTQGSEETQYF. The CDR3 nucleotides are TGTGCCAGCAGCCGAACCCAGGGCAGTGAAGAGACCCAGTACTTC.